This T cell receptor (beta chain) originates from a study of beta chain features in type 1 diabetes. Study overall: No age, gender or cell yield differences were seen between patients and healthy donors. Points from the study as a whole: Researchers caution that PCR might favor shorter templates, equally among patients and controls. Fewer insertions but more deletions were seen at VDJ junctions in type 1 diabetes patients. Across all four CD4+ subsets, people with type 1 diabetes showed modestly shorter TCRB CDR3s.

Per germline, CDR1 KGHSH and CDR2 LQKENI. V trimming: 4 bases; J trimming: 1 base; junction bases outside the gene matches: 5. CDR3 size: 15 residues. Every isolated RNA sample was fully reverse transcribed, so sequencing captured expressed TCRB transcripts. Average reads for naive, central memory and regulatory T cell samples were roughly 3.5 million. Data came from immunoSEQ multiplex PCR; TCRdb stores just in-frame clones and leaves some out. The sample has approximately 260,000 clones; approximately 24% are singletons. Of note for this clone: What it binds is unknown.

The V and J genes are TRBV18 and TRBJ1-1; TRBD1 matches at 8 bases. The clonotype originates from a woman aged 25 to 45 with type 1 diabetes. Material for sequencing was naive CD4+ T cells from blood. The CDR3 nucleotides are TGTGCCAGCTCACAACGGACAGGGTGGAACACTGAAGCTTTCTTT. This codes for CASSQRTGWNTEAFF.